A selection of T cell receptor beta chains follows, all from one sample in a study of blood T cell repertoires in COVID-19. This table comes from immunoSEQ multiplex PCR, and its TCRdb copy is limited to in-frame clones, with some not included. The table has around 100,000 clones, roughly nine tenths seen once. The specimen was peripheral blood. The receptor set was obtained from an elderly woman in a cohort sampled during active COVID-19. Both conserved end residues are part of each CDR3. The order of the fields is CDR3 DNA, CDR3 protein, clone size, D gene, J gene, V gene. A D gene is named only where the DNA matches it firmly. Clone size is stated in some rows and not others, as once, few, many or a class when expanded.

TGCGCCAGCAGTGGTCGTCGGGATACGCAGTATTTT | CASSGRRDTQYF | . | . | TRBJ2-3 | TRBV10-2
TGCAGCGTTGGCCGGGACAGGGTGGCCACTGAAGCTTTCTTT | CSVGRDRVATEAFF | . | TRBD1 | TRBJ1-1 | TRBV29-1
TGCGCCAGCACCACGGGAGCGGCAGTGCATGAGCAGTTCTTC | CASTTGAAVHEQFF | . | . | TRBJ2-1 | TRBV5-1
TGTGCCAGTAGTATTTTTAGCGGGGGCAATGAGCAGTTCTTC | CASSIFSGGNEQFF | . | TRBD2 | TRBJ2-1 | TRBV19
TGTGCCAGTAACAACCCGGGACTAGCGGGTACCAATGAGCAGTTCTTC | CASNNPGLAGTNEQFF | . | TRBD2 | TRBJ2-1 | TRBV19
TGTGCCAGCAGTGACAATCAGAACACTGAAGCTTTCTTT | CASSDNQNTEAFF | . | . | TRBJ1-1 | TRBV6-4
TGTGCCAGCAGCTTACAGGGTCCTAAGACGGATACGCAGTATTTT | CASSLQGPKTDTQYF | . | . | TRBJ2-3 | TRBV11-2
TGCGCCAGCAGCCAAGTAGCCAACTATGGCTACACCTTC | CASSQVANYGYTF | . | . | TRBJ1-2 | TRBV4-1
TGTGCCAGCAGCCCCCGGACTAGCGGGAGGGTACAGGTGGCGCGGACCCAGTACTTC | CASSPRTSGRVQVARTQYF | . | TRBD2 | TRBJ2-5 | TRBV7-2
TGTGCCAGCAGGCAACAGGGGGTTTATGGCTACACCTTC | CASRQQGVYGYTF | once | TRBD1 | TRBJ1-2 | TRBV27
TGCGCCAGCAGCTTGAGCGGGACCGATTATGGCTACACCTTC | CASSLSGTDYGYTF | . | . | TRBJ1-2 | TRBV5-1
TGTGCCAGCAGTTTCCAACAGGGCCTAAATTCACCCCTCCACTTT | CASSFQQGLNSPLHF | . | . | TRBJ1-6 | TRBV27
TGTGCCAGCAGTGAAAGGCGGGAAACAGATACGCAGTATTTT | CASSERRETDTQYF | . | . | TRBJ2-3 | TRBV2
TGTGCCAGCACCACGAGGGCACACACAGATACGCAGTATTTT | CASTTRAHTDTQYF | . | . | TRBJ2-3 | TRBV9
TGCGCCAGCAGCCAAGAGGGCGGGACTTCCTACAATGAGCAGTTCTTC | CASSQEGGTSYNEQFF | . | . | TRBJ2-1 | TRBV4-1
TGCGCCAGCAGCTTGAGTCTAGCGGGGCGCCGTTATAGCACAGATACGCAGTATTTT | CASSLSLAGRRYSTDTQYF | . | TRBD2 | TRBJ2-3 | TRBV5-1
TGTGCCAGCAGTTCAACAGGGCCACGGGGCTACACCTTC | CASSSTGPRGYTF | . | . | TRBJ1-2 | TRBV12-3/TRBV12-4
TGTGCCAGTAGCTCAATCGGGCTGACAGGCCCAAGGAAGGATGGCTACACCTTC | CASSSIGLTGPRKDGYTF | . | . | TRBJ1-2 | TRBV19
TGTGCCAGCAGTTACTCCTTTACAGATGCTCAAAAACTGTTTTTT | CASSYSFTDAQKLFF | . | . | TRBJ1-4 | TRBV6-5
TGTGCCAGCAGCGTACAGGACAATGAGCAGTTCTTC | CASSVQDNEQFF | . | . | TRBJ2-1 | TRBV9
TGTGCCAGCAGCTCCCCGGACAGGGGGGCTAGCAATCAGCCCCAGCATTTT | CASSSPDRGASNQPQHF | . | TRBD1 | TRBJ1-5 | TRBV5-6
TGTGCCAGCAGATACACCGGGACTAGCGAAATGCTCTACGAGCAGTACTTC | CASRYTGTSEMLYEQYF | . | TRBD2 | TRBJ2-7 | TRBV28
TGTGCCAGCAGCAACAGGGAACACCACGAGCAGTACTTC | CASSNREHHEQYF | . | . | TRBJ2-7 | TRBV21-1
TGTGCCAGCGGCGTTAGACTAGCGGGGGGAACAGATACGCAGTATTTT | CASGVRLAGGTDTQYF | . | TRBD2 | TRBJ2-3 | TRBV5-4
TGTGCCAGTAGTATAGAAGGCGGTCCCTCTGGCTACACCTTC | CASSIEGGPSGYTF | . | . | TRBJ1-2 | TRBV19
TGTGCCAGCAGCCCCGACAGGGGCTACGAGCAGTACTTC | CASSPDRGYEQYF | . | TRBD1 | TRBJ2-7 | TRBV5-4
TGTGCCAGCAGCCAAGATTGGGGGGGAGGCGATGGCTACACCTTC | CASSQDWGGGDGYTF | few | . | TRBJ1-2 | TRBV3-1/TRBV3-2
TGTGCCAGCAGTTCGGCGGGGGGTGGGGCCGGGGAGCTGTTTTTT | CASSSAGGGAGELFF | . | TRBD2 | TRBJ2-2 | TRBV27
TGTGCCAGCTCACCGAGACAGGGGGCAGCGGAAAAACTGTTTTTT | CASSPRQGAAEKLFF | . | TRBD1 | TRBJ1-4 | TRBV18
TGCGCCAGCAGCTCCCCGGGACAGGGGGATTACGAGCAGTACTTC | CASSSPGQGDYEQYF | . | TRBD1 | TRBJ2-7 | TRBV5-1
TGCGCCAGCAGCCTAGCGGGAGACTACACAGATACGCAGTATTTT | CASSLAGDYTDTQYF | . | TRBD2 | TRBJ2-3 | TRBV5-1
TGTGCCAGCTCACCGCGTCAGGGGGACCTTTATAGCAATCAGCCCCAGCATTTT | CASSPRQGDLYSNQPQHF | . | TRBD1 | TRBJ1-5 | TRBV18
TGTGCCAGCAGTCCAGACAATGGGTTGTTGGAGACCCAGTACTTC | CASSPDNGLLETQYF | . | . | TRBJ2-5 | TRBV2
TGTGCCAGCAGTTACTCCCAGGGGGTCACCGGGGAGCTGTTTTTT | CASSYSQGVTGELFF | . | TRBD1 | TRBJ2-2 | TRBV6-5
TGTGCCAGCAGCGTAGGGGCAGGGTCGGGTGGCTACACCTTC | CASSVGAGSGGYTF | . | . | TRBJ1-2 | TRBV9
TGTGCCAGCACTAGTGAGGGTGGCGGCTACACCTTC | CASTSEGGGYTF | . | . | TRBJ1-2 | TRBV6-5
TGCGCCAGCAGCTTGGGGGCAGGCTATGGCTACACCTTC | CASSLGAGYGYTF | . | . | TRBJ1-2 | TRBV5-1
TGTGCCAGCGGGTGGAAGAGCGGGGGAGACCATGGCACAGATACGCAGTATTTT | CASGWKSGGDHGTDTQYF | . | TRBD2 | TRBJ2-3 | TRBV7-9
TGCGCCAGCAGCTTAGGGACAGGGGCCTCCTATGGCTACACCTTC | CASSLGTGASYGYTF | . | TRBD1 | TRBJ1-2 | TRBV5-1
TGCGCCAGCAGCACCAGGACTAGCGGGGGGGCAGGTGAGCAGTTCTTC | CASSTRTSGGAGEQFF | . | TRBD2 | TRBJ2-1 | TRBV5-1
TGTGCCAGCAGTCATAACTATGGCTACACCTTC | CASSHNYGYTF | . | . | TRBJ1-2 | TRBV6-5
TGTGCCAGTAGTAAACCCGGACAGTGGGACGAAAAACTGTTTTTT | CASSKPGQWDEKLFF | . | . | TRBJ1-4 | TRBV19
TGTGCCAGCAGTCCGGCAGGCGGGGCCGGGGAGCTGTTTTTT | CASSPAGGAGELFF | . | . | TRBJ2-2 | TRBV6-5
TGTGCCAGCAGCTTAGAGGTGTTGCGGGTAGATACGCAGTATTTT | CASSLEVLRVDTQYF | . | . | TRBJ2-3 | TRBV11-2
TGTGCCAGTAGTATGGTCGGGGAACAGTCTAACTATGGCTACACCTTC | CASSMVGEQSNYGYTF | . | . | TRBJ1-2 | TRBV19
TGTGCCAGCAGTGAGGCGGGACCGAACACCGGGGAGCTGTTTTTT | CASSEAGPNTGELFF | . | . | TRBJ2-2 | TRBV2
TGTGCCAGTACCGGGACTAGCGGGGGGCGAATGGAGCAGTTCTTC | CASTGTSGGRMEQFF | . | TRBD2 | TRBJ2-1 | TRBV19
TGTGCCAGTAGTATAGACCCTGGGACAGGAGAATCCTATGGCTACACCTTC | CASSIDPGTGESYGYTF | once | TRBD1 | TRBJ1-2 | TRBV19
TGTGCCAGCAGTTTAGAAAGGGGGAGCACCGGGGAGCTGTTTTTT | CASSLERGSTGELFF | . | . | TRBJ2-2 | TRBV27
TGTGCCAGCTCACCACCGAGCCTAGCGGGAGGGGATGAGCAGTTCTTC | CASSPPSLAGGDEQFF | . | TRBD2 | TRBJ2-1 | TRBV18